The 19 T cell receptor beta chains below all came from one sample that was sequenced in a study of blood T cell repertoires in COVID-19. Repertoires were generated with immunoSEQ multiplex PCR, while TCRdb's copy carries only in-frame clones and drops some. The repertoire holds approximately 240,000 clones, roughly 84% seen once, with around 1.5% in the top ten. Sequencing was carried out using peripheral blood. The receptors derive from a woman aged 40 to 50 who had recovered from COVID-19.

This chain joins TRBV5-1 and TRBJ2-3; 8 bases match TRBD2. In germline, CDR1 is SGHRS, CDR2 YFSETQ. The V and J ends lost 0 bases and 3 bases, in that order; junction bases with no gene match: 15. The CDR3 sequence is 19 residues long. CDR3 nucleotide sequence: TGCGCCAGCAGCTTGGAATGGCGGGGGGCCGGTAGCCATACAGATACGCAGTATTTT. This sequence encodes CASSLEWRGAGSHTDTQYF.

CDR3 amino acids: CASSAGTYYGYTF. The CDR3 DNA reads TGTGCCAGCAGTGCGGGGACATACTATGGCTACACCTTC. The chain is built from TRBV25-1 and TRBJ1-2; a weak D match, TRBD1 (6 bases). The germline gives CDR1 MGHDK, CDR2 SYGVNS. This CDR3 has 13 residues. Trimming shortened V by 4 bases and J by 3 bases, and 9 bases separated the two germline ends.

This clone was recorded once. The V gene is TRBV30, the J gene TRBJ1-2; tentatively, D is TRBD1 (5 bases). CDR3 length equals 12 residues. The germline CDR1 and CDR2 sequences are GTSNPN and SVGIG (reference sequence). The germline V and J ends were trimmed by 3 bases and 6 bases, with 11 bases remaining between them. The CDR3 coding sequence is TGTGCCTGGAGCCCAGGGCTGGATGGCTACACCTTC. This sequence encodes CAWSPGLDGYTF.

The genes are TRBV29-1 and TRBJ1-4; 9 bases map to TRBD1. The germline V gene has CDR1 SQVTM and CDR2 ANQGSEA. Trimming cost V 7 bases and J 6 bases; bases outside gene matches: 6. This CDR3 spans 13 amino acids. The CDR3 DNA sequence: TGCAGCGCTGGGACAGGGTTATATGAAAAACTGTTTTTT. Translating gives CSAGTGLYEKLFF.

The chain uses TRBV7-2 and TRBJ1-2, with 7 positions matching TRBD1. This CDR3 region has 15 residues. Germline V lookup: CDR1 SGHTA, CDR2 FQGNSA. The J segment lost 8 bases and the V segment lost 4 bases, leaving 13 bases of the junction unmatched. CDR3: CASSSHPPRGEGYTF. CDR3 nucleotide sequence: TGTGCCAGCAGCTCCCACCCTCCCAGGGGGGAGGGCTACACCTTC.

The chain has TRBV9 and TRBJ2-1, with TRBD1 matching over 7 bases. Germline V gene sequence: CDR1 SGDLS, CDR2 YYNGEE. The CDR3 extends over 16 amino acids. V lost 0 bases and J lost 8; bases outside the gene matches: 11. CDR3 protein: CASSVAPQGVYDEQFF. CDR3 sequence (DNA): TGTGCCAGCAGCGTAGCTCCCCAGGGGGTATACGATGAGCAGTTCTTC.

In its sample, this clone was seen a few times. V usage is TRBV2 and J usage is TRBJ1-1, with D possibly matching TRBD1 (5 bases). V gave up 8 bases and J gave up 0 bases, with 10 bases separating them. CDR1 and CDR2 from the germline V gene are SNHLY and FYNNEI. This CDR3 comprises 13 residues. CDR3 nucleotides: TGTGCCAGCGGCGGGACGGTGAACACTGAAGCTTTCTTT. Translation gives CASGGTVNTEAFF.

V gene TRBV19 combines with J gene TRBJ1-5, with TRBD1 matching over 9 bases. This CDR3 region has 16 residues. CDR1 is LNHDA and CDR2 is SQIVND in the germline V gene (reference sequence). V trimming: 5 bases; J trimming: 7 bases; junction bases outside the gene matches: 12. The CDR3 reads CASSQHRDRVKQPQHF. The CDR3, as DNA: TGTGCCAGTAGTCAACACCGGGACAGGGTGAAGCAGCCCCAGCATTTT.

The chain employs TRBV19 and TRBJ2-3; D is perhaps TRBD1 (5 bases). Germline CDR1 and CDR2: LNHDA and SQIVND (reference sequence). With 5 bases removed from V and 2 bases from J, the gap between germline ends came to 8 bases. The CDR3 covers 13 residues. The chain's CDR3 is CASSGQNTDTQYF. The CDR3 DNA is TGTGCCAGTAGTGGACAAAACACAGATACGCAGTATTTT.

In its sample, this clone was seen a few times. This chain links TRBV7-9 with TRBJ2-3; the match to TRBD1 covers 9 bases. V lost 2 bases and J lost 4; bases outside the gene matches: 4. CDR3 length: 15 residues. Germline lookup yields CDR1 SEHNR and CDR2 FQNEAQ (reference sequence). The CDR3 DNA reads TGTGCCAGCAGCTTAAGGACAGGGGAAGCAGATACGCAGTATTTT. Protein: CASSLRTGEADTQYF.

The genes are TRBV7-6 and TRBJ2-7; tentatively, D is TRBD1 (5 bases). Trimming pared 5 bases from V and 2 bases from J, leaving 13 bases between. The length of the CDR3 is 14 residues. The germline gives CDR1 SGHVS, CDR2 FNYEAQ. Here the CDR3 reads CASSPPDRAYEQYF. The DNA for the CDR3 is TGTGCCAGCAGCCCTCCAGACAGAGCCTACGAGCAGTACTTC.

This chain uses TRBV9 with TRBJ2-5; D gene ambiguous. Looked up from germline, CDR1 is SGDLS and CDR2 is YYNGEE. This CDR3 is built from 15 residues. V dropped 4 bases and J dropped 1 base, with 14 bases sitting between them. CDR3 protein: CASSRAVFRQETQYF. The CDR3 DNA sequence: TGTGCCAGCAGCAGAGCCGTTTTCCGCCAAGAGACCCAGTACTTC.

The chain is built from TRBV5-5 and TRBJ2-5; D may be TRBD2 (6 bases). Germline values: CDR1 SGHKS, CDR2 YYEKEE (reference sequence). The V and J ends lost 6 bases and 5 bases respectively, with 20 bases between them. This CDR3 contains 15 residues. CDR3 residues: CASILAWGVGETQYF. The CDR3 coding sequence is TGTGCCAGCATCCTAGCGTGGGGGGTCGGCGAGACCCAGTACTTC.

J is TRBJ2-7 and V is TRBV2; 11 bases are shared with TRBD2. CDR1 is SNHLY, CDR2 FYNNEI, per germline. CDR3 length equals 14 residues. V lost 5 bases and J lost 10; bases outside the gene matches: 10. CDR3 protein: CASSSLTSGERQYF. CDR3 nucleotides: TGTGCCAGCAGTTCCTTGACTAGCGGGGAGCGCCAGTACTTC.

This CDR3 is CASSQTGTLTDTQYF. DNA of the CDR3: TGTGCCAGCAGTCAAACAGGGACGTTAACAGATACGCAGTATTTT. This sequence joins TRBV6-5 and TRBJ2-3; possible D gene TRBD1, 6 bases. CDR3 size: 15 residues. The V gene's germline CDR1 is MNHEY and CDR2 SVGAGI. V lost 5 bases to trimming and J lost 3 bases, with 15 bases between them.

The V gene is TRBV5-4, the J gene TRBJ2-5; 10 positions match TRBD2. V lost 2 bases to trimming and J lost 3 bases; unmatched junction nucleotides: 4. The germline gives CDR1 SGHNT, CDR2 YYREEE (reference sequence). This CDR3 has 15 residues. The CDR3 sequence: CASSFVLAGEETQYF. For the CDR3, the DNA is TGTGCCAGCAGCTTCGTTCTAGCGGGGGAAGAGACCCAGTACTTC. The whole variable domain, filled in from reference TRBV5-4 and TRBJ2-5, reads ETGVTQSPTHLIKTRGQQVTLRCSSQSGHNTVSWYQQALGQGPQFIFQYYREEENGRGNFPPRFSGLQFPNYSSELNVNALELDDSALYLCASSFVLAGEETQYFGPGTRLLVL.

V usage is TRBV6-5 and J usage is TRBJ2-7; 7 bases line up with TRBD1. Germline CDR1 MNHEY, CDR2 SVGAGI. Trimming took 5 bases from V and 0 from J; bases not matched to a gene: 4. The CDR3 totals 14 residues. The CDR3 DNA reads as TGTGCCAGCAGTCCAAGGGACAGCTCCTACGAGCAGTACTTC. Encoded protein: CASSPRDSSYEQYF.

The V call is TRBV7-9, the J call TRBJ2-5, with a possible D match to TRBD2 (5 bases). V lost 5 bases, J lost 9 bases, and 13 bases lay in between. From germline, CDR1 is SEHNR and CDR2 FQNEAQ (reference sequence). This CDR3 region has 12 residues. Here the CDR3 reads CASSPDSGAQYF. DNA for the CDR3: TGTGCCAGCAGCCCAGACTCCGGGGCCCAGTACTTC.

The chain recombines TRBV19 with TRBJ2-1; 8 bases are a match to TRBD2. The CDR3 has 15 residues. CDR1 LNHDA and CDR2 SQIVND come from the germline V gene (reference sequence). Losses at the gene ends were 1 base for V and 3 bases for J; bases not matched to a gene: 2. CDR3 amino acids: CASSIAGTSYNEQFF. The CDR3 DNA follows: TGTGCCAGTAGTATAGCTGGGACTAGCTACAATGAGCAGTTCTTC.